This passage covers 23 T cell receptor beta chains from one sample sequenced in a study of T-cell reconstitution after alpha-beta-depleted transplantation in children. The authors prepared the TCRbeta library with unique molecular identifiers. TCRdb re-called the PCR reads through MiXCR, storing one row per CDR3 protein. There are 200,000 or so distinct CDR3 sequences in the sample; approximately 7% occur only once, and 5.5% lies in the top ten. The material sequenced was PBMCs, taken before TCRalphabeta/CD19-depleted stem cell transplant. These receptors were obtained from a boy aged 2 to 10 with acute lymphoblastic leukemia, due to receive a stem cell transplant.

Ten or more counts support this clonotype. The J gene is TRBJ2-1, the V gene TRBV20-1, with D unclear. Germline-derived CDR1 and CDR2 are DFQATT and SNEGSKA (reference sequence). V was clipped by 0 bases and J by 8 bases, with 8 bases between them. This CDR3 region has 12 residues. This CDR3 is CSARDQRYEQFF. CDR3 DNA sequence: TGCAGTGCTAGAGATCAGAGATATGAGCAGTTCTTC.

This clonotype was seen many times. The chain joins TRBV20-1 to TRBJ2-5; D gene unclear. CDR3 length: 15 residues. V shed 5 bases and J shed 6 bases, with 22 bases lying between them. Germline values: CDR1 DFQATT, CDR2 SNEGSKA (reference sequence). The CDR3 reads CSAPITATGWKTQYF. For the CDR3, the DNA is TGCAGTGCTCCTATAACCGCTACGGGTTGGAAGACCCAGTACTTC.

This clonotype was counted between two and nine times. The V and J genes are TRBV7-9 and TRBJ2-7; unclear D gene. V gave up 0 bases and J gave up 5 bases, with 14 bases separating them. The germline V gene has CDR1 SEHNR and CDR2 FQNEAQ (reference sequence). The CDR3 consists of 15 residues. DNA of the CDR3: TGTGCCAGCAGCTTAGCTTCGGTAGGGCTGAACGAGCAGTACTTC. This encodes CASSLASVGLNEQYF.

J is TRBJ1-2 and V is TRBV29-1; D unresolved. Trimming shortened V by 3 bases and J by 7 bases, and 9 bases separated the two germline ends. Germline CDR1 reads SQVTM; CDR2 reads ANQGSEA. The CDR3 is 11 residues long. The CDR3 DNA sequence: TGCAGCGTTGATTTGCGAGGTGGCTACACCTTC. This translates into CSVDLRGGYTF.

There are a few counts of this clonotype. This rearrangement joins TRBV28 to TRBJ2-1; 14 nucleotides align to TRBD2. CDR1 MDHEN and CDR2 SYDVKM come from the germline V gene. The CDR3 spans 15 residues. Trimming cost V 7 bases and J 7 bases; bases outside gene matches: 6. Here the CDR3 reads CASTRGLAGVNEQFF. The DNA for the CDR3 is TGTGCCAGCACCCGGGGACTAGCGGGAGTGAATGAGCAGTTCTTC.

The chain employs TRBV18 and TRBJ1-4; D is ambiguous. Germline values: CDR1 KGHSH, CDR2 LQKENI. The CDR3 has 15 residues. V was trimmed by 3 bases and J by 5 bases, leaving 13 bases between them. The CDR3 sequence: CASSPVGQENEKLFF. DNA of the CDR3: TGTGCCAGCTCACCGGTCGGGCAGGAAAATGAAAAACTGTTTTTT. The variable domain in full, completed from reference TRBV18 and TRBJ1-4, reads NAGVMQNPRHLVRRRGQEARLRCSPMKGHSHVYWYRQLPEEGLKFMVYLQKENIIDESGMPKERFSAEFPKEGPSILRIQQVVRGDSAAYFCASSPVGQENEKLFFGSGTQLSVL.

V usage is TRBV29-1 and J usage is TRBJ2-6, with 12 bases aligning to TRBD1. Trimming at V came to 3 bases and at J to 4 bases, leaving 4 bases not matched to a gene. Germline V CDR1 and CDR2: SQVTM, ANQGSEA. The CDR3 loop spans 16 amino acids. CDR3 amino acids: CSVEGQGARGANVLTF. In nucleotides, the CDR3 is TGCAGCGTTGAGGGACAGGGGGCGCGGGGGGCCAACGTCCTGACTTTC.

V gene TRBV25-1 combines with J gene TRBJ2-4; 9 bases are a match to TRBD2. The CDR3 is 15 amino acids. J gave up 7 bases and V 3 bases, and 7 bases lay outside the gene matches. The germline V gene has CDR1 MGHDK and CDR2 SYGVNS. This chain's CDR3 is CASSDMTSGRNIQYF. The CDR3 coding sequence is TGTGCCAGCAGTGATATGACTAGCGGACGGAACATTCAGTACTTC.

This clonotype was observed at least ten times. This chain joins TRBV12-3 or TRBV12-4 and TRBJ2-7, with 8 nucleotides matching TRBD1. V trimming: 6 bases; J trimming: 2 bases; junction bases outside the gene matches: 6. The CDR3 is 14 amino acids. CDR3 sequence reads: CASSPQGATYEQYF. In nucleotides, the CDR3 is TGTGCCAGCAGCCCCCAGGGGGCCACCTACGAGCAGTACTTC.

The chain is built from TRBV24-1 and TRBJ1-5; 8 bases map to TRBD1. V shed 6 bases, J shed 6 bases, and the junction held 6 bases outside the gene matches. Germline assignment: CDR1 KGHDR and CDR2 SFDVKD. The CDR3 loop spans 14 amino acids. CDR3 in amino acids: CATSPDRGPQPQHF. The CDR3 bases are TGTGCCACCAGTCCCGACAGGGGTCCTCAGCCCCAGCATTTT.

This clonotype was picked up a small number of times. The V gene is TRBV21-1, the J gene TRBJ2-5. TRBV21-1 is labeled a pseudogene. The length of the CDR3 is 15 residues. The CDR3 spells CASSRRTSTQETQYF. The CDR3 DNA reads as TGTGCCAGCAGCAGACGGACCTCGACCCAAGAGACCCAGTACTTC.

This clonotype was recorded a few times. The CDR3 protein is CASSPADSSSYEQYF. The CDR3, as DNA: TGTGCCAGCAGCCCAGCCGACAGTAGCTCCTACGAGCAGTACTTC. The V and J genes are TRBV6-1 and TRBJ2-7, with D possibly TRBD1 on 5 matching bases. Trimming took 6 bases from V and 0 from J, leaving 15 bases between them. The CDR3 spans 15 residues. CDR1 and CDR2 (germline): MNHNS, SASEGT.

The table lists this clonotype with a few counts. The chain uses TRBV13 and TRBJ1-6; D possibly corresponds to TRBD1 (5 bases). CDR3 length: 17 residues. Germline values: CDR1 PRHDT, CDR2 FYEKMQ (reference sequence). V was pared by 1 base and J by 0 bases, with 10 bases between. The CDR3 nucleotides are TGTGCCAGCAGCTTAGCTGGGGGGAGCTCCTATAATTCACCCCTCCACTTT. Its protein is CASSLAGGSSYNSPLHF.

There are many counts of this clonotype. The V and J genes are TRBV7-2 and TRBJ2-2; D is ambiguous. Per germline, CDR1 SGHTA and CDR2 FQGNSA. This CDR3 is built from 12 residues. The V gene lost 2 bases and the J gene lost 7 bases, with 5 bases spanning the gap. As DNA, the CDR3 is TGTGCCAGCAGCTTATTCGACGGGGAGCTGTTTTTT. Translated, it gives CASSLFDGELFF.

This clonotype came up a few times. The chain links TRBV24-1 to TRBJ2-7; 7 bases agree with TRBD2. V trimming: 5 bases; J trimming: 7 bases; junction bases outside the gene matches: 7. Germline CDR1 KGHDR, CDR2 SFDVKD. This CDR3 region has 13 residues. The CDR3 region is CATSARWGGEQYF. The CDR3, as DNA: TGTGCCACCAGTGCTCGGTGGGGAGGGGAGCAGTACTTC.

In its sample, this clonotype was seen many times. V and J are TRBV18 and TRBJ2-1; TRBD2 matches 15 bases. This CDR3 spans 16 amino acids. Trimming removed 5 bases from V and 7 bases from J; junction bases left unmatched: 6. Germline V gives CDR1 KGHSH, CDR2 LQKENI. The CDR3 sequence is CASSSLGLAGGNEQFF. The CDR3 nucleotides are TGTGCCAGCTCATCACTAGGACTAGCGGGAGGGAATGAGCAGTTCTTC.

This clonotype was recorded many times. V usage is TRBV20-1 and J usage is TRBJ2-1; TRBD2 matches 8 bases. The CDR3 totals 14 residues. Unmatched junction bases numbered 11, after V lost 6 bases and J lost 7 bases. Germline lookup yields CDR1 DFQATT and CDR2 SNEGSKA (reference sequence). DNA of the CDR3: TGCAGTGCCCAAACTAGCGGAGGTGTGAATGAGCAGTTCTTC. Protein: CSAQTSGGVNEQFF.

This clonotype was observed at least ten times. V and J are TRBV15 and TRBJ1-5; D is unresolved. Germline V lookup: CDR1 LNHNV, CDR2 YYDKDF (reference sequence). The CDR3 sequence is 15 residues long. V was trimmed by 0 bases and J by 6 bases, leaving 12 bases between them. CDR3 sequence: CATSRDLGGSQPQHF. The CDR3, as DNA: TGTGCCACCAGCAGAGATCTGGGAGGGAGTCAGCCCCAGCATTTT.

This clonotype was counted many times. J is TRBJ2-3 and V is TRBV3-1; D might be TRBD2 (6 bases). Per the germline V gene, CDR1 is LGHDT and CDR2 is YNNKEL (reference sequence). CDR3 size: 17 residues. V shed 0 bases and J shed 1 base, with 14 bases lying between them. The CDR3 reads CASSQEGLVGGTDTQYF. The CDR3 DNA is TGTGCCAGCAGCCAAGAGGGACTGGTGGGGGGCACAGATACGCAGTATTTT.

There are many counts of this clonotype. The CDR3 nucleotides read TGTGCCAGCAGTTACTCCAGCGCGGGAGAAGGTCAGCCCCAGCATTTT. Protein sequence: CASSYSSAGEGQPQHF. V gene TRBV6-5 combines with J gene TRBJ1-5; D remains ambiguous. Trimming pared 0 bases from V and 6 bases from J, leaving 15 bases between. This CDR3 is 16 amino acids long. CDR1 is MNHEY, CDR2 SVGAGI, per germline.

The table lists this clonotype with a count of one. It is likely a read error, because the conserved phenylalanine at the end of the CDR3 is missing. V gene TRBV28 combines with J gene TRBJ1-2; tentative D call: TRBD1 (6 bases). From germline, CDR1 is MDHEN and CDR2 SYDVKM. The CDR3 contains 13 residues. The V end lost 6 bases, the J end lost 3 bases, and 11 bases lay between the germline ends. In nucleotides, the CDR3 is TGTGCCAGCAGCTTACAGGGCCACTATGGCTACACCTCC. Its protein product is CASSLQGHYGYTS.

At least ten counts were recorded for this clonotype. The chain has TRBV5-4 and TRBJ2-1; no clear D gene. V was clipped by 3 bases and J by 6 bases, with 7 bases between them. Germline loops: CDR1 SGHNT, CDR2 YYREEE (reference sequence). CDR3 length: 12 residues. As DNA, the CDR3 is TGTGCCAGCAGCTGGCGGAGCAATGAGCAGTTCTTC. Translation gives CASSWRSNEQFF.

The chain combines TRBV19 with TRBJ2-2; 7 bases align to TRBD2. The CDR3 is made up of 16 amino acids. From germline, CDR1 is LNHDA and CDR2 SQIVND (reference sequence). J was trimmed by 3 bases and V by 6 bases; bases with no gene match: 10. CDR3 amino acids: CASRAGDKGYTGELFF. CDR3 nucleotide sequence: TGTGCCAGTAGGGCGGGGGATAAGGGGTACACCGGGGAGCTGTTTTTT.